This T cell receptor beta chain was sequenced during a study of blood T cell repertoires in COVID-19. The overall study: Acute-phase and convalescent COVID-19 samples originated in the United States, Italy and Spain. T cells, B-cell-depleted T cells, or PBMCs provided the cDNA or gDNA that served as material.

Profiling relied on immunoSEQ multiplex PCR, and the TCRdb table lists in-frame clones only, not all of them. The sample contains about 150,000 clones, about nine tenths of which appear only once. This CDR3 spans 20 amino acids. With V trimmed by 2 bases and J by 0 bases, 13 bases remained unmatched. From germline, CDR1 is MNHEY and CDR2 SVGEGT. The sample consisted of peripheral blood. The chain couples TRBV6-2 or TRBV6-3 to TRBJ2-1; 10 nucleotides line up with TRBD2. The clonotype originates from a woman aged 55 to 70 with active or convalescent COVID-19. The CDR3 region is CASSYPTPSSGGRSYNEQFF. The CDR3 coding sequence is TGTGCCAGCAGTTACCCAACCCCTTCTAGCGGGGGCCGCTCCTACAATGAGCAGTTCTTC.